A selection of T cell receptor beta chains follows, all from one sample in a study of cytomegalovirus exposure and HLA in healthy donors. Some clones are missing from TCRdb's copy, which holds only in-frame ones; the method was immunoSEQ multiplex PCR. This table holds tens of thousands of clones, less than 80% found once. Sequenced: PBMCs. The receptors here all came from a man aged 30 to 45 in good health and CMV-seronegative. Each CDR3 is given with its conserved first and last residue. D genes are given only for firm matches.

j_call: TRBJ2-7
v_call: TRBV4-1
cdr3_length: 15
d_call: TRBD1
cdr3_nt: TGCGCCAGCAGCCAGTGGACAGGGGGAGACTACGAGCAGTACTTC
cdr3_aa: CASSQWTGGDYEQYF

j_call: TRBJ1-6
v_call: TRBV7-9
cdr3_length: 16
d_call: TRBD1
cdr3_nt: TGTGCCAGCAGGGACGGACAGGCCTCCTATAATTCACCCCTCCACTTT
cdr3_aa: CASRDGQASYNSPLHF

j_call: TRBJ2-6
v_call: TRBV7-2
cdr3_length: 18
d_call: TRBD1
cdr3_nt: TGTGCCAGCAGCCAGTACGGGACAGTCGCCTCTGGGGCCAACGTCCTGACTTTC
cdr3_aa: CASSQYGTVASGANVLTF

j_call: TRBJ1-3
v_call: TRBV28
cdr3_length: 17
d_call: -
cdr3_nt: TGTGCCAGCAGTTCCAGTTTCTTCCGGGACAATGAGGACACCATATATTTT
cdr3_aa: CASSSSFFRDNEDTIYF

j_call: TRBJ1-4
v_call: TRBV30
cdr3_length: 13
d_call: -
cdr3_nt: TGTGCCTGGAGTGGGCAGGGGAACGAAAAACTGTTTTTT
cdr3_aa: CAWSGQGNEKLFF

j_call: TRBJ2-5
v_call: TRBV6-1
cdr3_length: 14
d_call: TRBD1
cdr3_nt: TGTGCCAGCAGAGGGACAGGGGGGGCAGAGACCCAGTACTTC
cdr3_aa: CASRGTGGAETQYF

j_call: TRBJ2-2
v_call: TRBV5-1
cdr3_length: 14
d_call: -
cdr3_nt: TGCGCCAGCCAAGGGGGTCCGAACACCGGGGAGCTGTTTTTT
cdr3_aa: CASQGGPNTGELFF

j_call: TRBJ1-2
v_call: TRBV30
cdr3_length: 16
d_call: TRBD1
cdr3_nt: TGTGCCTGGAGTTTTGACGGGACAGGGGTTTTTTATGGCTACACCTTC
cdr3_aa: CAWSFDGTGVFYGYTF

j_call: TRBJ1-2
v_call: TRBV7-8
cdr3_length: 14
d_call: -
cdr3_nt: TGTGCCAGCAGCTTGACCGGGACAAGTGGGGGCTACACCTTC
cdr3_aa: CASSLTGTSGGYTF

j_call: TRBJ1-1
v_call: TRBV5-1
cdr3_length: 14
d_call: TRBD1
cdr3_nt: TGCGCCAGCAGCTCCGGACAGGGCTTGACTGAAGCTTTCTTT
cdr3_aa: CASSSGQGLTEAFF

j_call: TRBJ2-1
v_call: TRBV7-3
cdr3_length: 15
d_call: TRBD2
cdr3_nt: TGTGCCAGCAGCCTGACTAGCGGTAACTACAATGAGCAGTTCTTC
cdr3_aa: CASSLTSGNYNEQFF

j_call: TRBJ2-1
v_call: TRBV7-9
cdr3_length: 17
d_call: TRBD2
cdr3_nt: TGTGCCAGCAGCTTTGAGTGGGTGGTGGCGGGAGTCGGGGAGCAGTTCTTC
cdr3_aa: CASSFEWVVAGVGEQFF

j_call: TRBJ2-7
v_call: TRBV5-1
cdr3_length: 15
d_call: -
cdr3_nt: TGCGCCAGCAGCTTGTCGCTCCACTCCTCCTACGAGCAGTACTTC
cdr3_aa: CASSLSLHSSYEQYF